One sample yielded the 2 T cell receptor beta chains listed below, sequenced in a study of cytomegalovirus exposure and HLA in healthy donors. Sequencing was performed with immunoSEQ multiplex PCR; in TCRdb, only in-frame clones are kept and a portion is missing. The sample consists of 160,000 or so clones, more than 70% of them appearing once. The sequenced material came from PBMCs. All receptors come from a man aged 25-45 years in good health and CMV-seropositive.

The chain uses TRBV18 and TRBJ2-7; 10 nucleotides line up with TRBD2. V was pared by 0 bases and J by 3 bases, with 2 bases of the junction left unmatched. This CDR3 contains 15 residues. Per the germline V gene, CDR1 is KGHSH and CDR2 is LQKENI. The CDR3 nucleotides are TGTGCCAGCTCACCACCCGGACTAGCGGACTACGAGCAGTACTTC. Protein: CASSPPGLADYEQYF.

This sequence joins TRBV27 and TRBJ2-1, with TRBD2 matching over 9 bases. This CDR3 comprises 14 residues. V dropped 8 bases and J dropped 9; count of bases not matched to a gene: 11. Germline assignment: CDR1 MNHEY and CDR2 SMNVEV (reference sequence). As DNA, the CDR3 is TGTGCCAGCCGACGAGTAGCGGGAGAGGGTGAGCAGTTCTTC. This sequence encodes CASRRVAGEGEQFF.